The 29 T cell receptor beta chains reported below all come from one sample, sequenced in a study of blood T cell repertoires in COVID-19. Repertoires were generated with immunoSEQ multiplex PCR, while TCRdb's copy carries only in-frame clones and drops some. The sample contains some 260,000 clones, about nine tenths of which appear only once. Sequenced: PBMCs or T cells enriched from blood (not recorded which). These receptors were obtained from a woman in her 30s with acute COVID-19.

Worth noting for this clone: Other DNA sequences within the sample encode an identical CDR3. The J gene is TRBJ2-1, the V gene TRBV20-1; D perhaps matches TRBD1 (6 bases). The CDR3 is 11 residues long. Germline CDR1 reads DFQATT; CDR2 reads SNEGSKA (reference sequence). V lost 6 bases, J lost 3 bases, and 6 bases lay in between. Here the CDR3 DNA reads TGCAGTGCGGACAGCTACAATGAGCAGTTCTTC. It specifies CSADSYNEQFF.

J is TRBJ1-3 and V is TRBV29-1, with a possible D match to TRBD1 (5 bases). Per germline, CDR1 SQVTM and CDR2 ANQGSEA. CDR3 length equals 15 residues. Trimming removed 4 bases from V and 4 bases from J, with 17 bases in between. Here the CDR3 DNA reads TGCAGCGTTGGGGCAGGCCTCGGGGGAGGAAACACCATATATTTT. It is translated as CSVGAGLGGGNTIYF.

Written as DNA, the CDR3 is TGTGCCAGCAGAGCACAGGGAATCACTGAAGCTTTCTTT. Translation: CASRAQGITEAFF. The V call is TRBV2, the J call TRBJ1-1, with D tentatively TRBD1 (6 bases). This CDR3 is built from 13 residues. Germline V gene sequence: CDR1 SNHLY, CDR2 FYNNEI. Trimming removed 6 bases from V and 4 bases from J, with 12 bases in between.

J is TRBJ1-2 and V is TRBV11-2; a weak D match, TRBD1 (5 bases). Germline values: CDR1 SGHAT, CDR2 FQNNGV. This CDR3 has 14 amino acids. Trimming pared 3 bases from V and 1 base from J, leaving 9 bases between. CDR3 sequence reads: CASSLGRVNYGYTF. In nucleotides, the CDR3 is TGTGCCAGCAGCTTGGGCAGGGTTAACTATGGCTACACCTTC.

J is TRBJ1-2 and V is TRBV4-1; 7 bases match TRBD1. V lost 5 bases to trimming and J lost 4 bases; unmatched junction nucleotides: 10. Germline V CDR1 and CDR2: MGHRA, YSYEKL. The CDR3 runs 15 residues. In DNA, the CDR3 is TGCGCCAGCAGCACTATCACGACAGGGTTCTATGGCTACACCTTC. As protein: CASSTITTGFYGYTF.

The chain links TRBV11-3 to TRBJ2-2; 9 nucleotides align to TRBD2. The CDR3 is made up of 16 amino acids. The ends lost 5 bases at V and 6 bases at J; junction bases unmatched: 10. Looked up from germline, CDR1 is SGHNT and CDR2 is YENEEA. The DNA for the CDR3 is TGTGCCAGCAGCCGTTATAGCGGGAGCTTCTCCGGGGAGCTGTTTTTT. This codes for CASSRYSGSFSGELFF.

This clone was observed a single time. The sample carries other DNA sequences with the same CDR3. The chain combines TRBV3-1 (or the pseudogene TRBV3-2) with TRBJ2-7, with D possibly TRBD1 on 6 matching bases. Per germline, CDR1 LGHDT and CDR2 YNNKEL (reference sequence). V lost 1 base and J lost 6, with 7 bases in between. The CDR3 is 12 residues long. In nucleotides, the CDR3 is TGTGCCAGCAGCCAAGTAGGGGGCGAGCAGTACTTC. Its translation: CASSQVGGEQYF.

V and J are TRBV28 and TRBJ1-1; perhaps TRBD1 as D (5 bases). With 5 bases removed from V and 12 bases from J, the gap between germline ends came to 13 bases. Germline loops: CDR1 MDHEN, CDR2 SYDVKM. This CDR3 is 11 amino acids long. The chain's CDR3 is CASSPGFSSFF. CDR3 DNA: TGTGCCAGCAGTCCAGGGTTTTCGTCTTTCTTT.

The genes are TRBV3-1 (or the pseudogene TRBV3-2) and TRBJ1-1; D is possibly TRBD1 (6 bases). The V gene lost 7 bases and the J gene lost 2 bases, with 14 bases spanning the gap. Germline V gene lookup returns CDR1 LGHDT and CDR2 YNNKEL (reference sequence). The CDR3 is 14 amino acids. As DNA, the CDR3 is TGTGCCAGCACCCGAGGACAGTTAAACACTGAAGCTTTCTTT. Its protein product is CASTRGQLNTEAFF.

The rearrangement uses TRBV19 and TRBJ2-3; D not certain. V lost 4 bases and J 7 bases, leaving 12 bases between the germline ends. The CDR3 length is 13 residues. CDR1 LNHDA and CDR2 SQIVND come from the germline V gene (reference sequence). The CDR3 DNA sequence: TGTGCCAGTAGTAAGGCTAGTGTGAATACGCAGTATTTT. As protein: CASSKASVNTQYF. The full variable domain, its missing parts supplied by reference TRBV19 and TRBJ2-3, is DGGITQSPKYLFRKEGQNVTLSCEQNLNHDAMYWYRQDPGQGLRLIYYSQIVNDFQKGDIAEGYSVSREKKESFPLTVTSAQKNPTAFYLCASSKASVNTQYFGPGTRLTVL.

V is TRBV20-1 and J is TRBJ2-1, with 10 bases lining up with TRBD2. Germline CDR1 is DFQATT and CDR2 is SNEGSKA (reference sequence). This CDR3 comprises 18 residues. Trimming at V came to 3 bases and at J to 0 bases, leaving 11 bases not matched to a gene. The CDR3 loop is CSASGVAGGLSSYNEQFF. The CDR3 DNA is TGCAGTGCTAGTGGGGTAGCGGGGGGCCTTAGCTCCTACAATGAGCAGTTCTTC.

Only one count was recorded for this clone. The genes are TRBV7-9 and TRBJ1-3, with D possibly TRBD1 on 6 matching bases. CDR3 size: 15 residues. Looked up from germline, CDR1 is SEHNR and CDR2 is FQNEAQ (reference sequence). V lost 5 bases and J 5 bases, leaving 16 bases between the germline ends. The CDR3 region is CASSQQGTSRNTIYF. CDR3 DNA: TGTGCCAGCAGCCAACAAGGGACAAGCAGAAACACCATATATTTT.

The chain employs TRBV5-1 and TRBJ2-1; 8 bases are a match to TRBD2. J lost 8 bases, V lost 0 bases, and 7 bases had no gene match. CDR1 and CDR2 (germline): SGHRS, YFSETQ. This CDR3 comprises 15 residues. The CDR3 DNA is TGCGCCAGCAGCTTGGACACGGGAGGGCGTTATGAGCAGTTCTTC. Its translation: CASSLDTGGRYEQFF.

The V gene is TRBV19, the J gene TRBJ2-3; D is possibly TRBD2 (6 bases). Germline values: CDR1 LNHDA, CDR2 SQIVND (reference sequence). The CDR3 covers 13 residues. Deletions cut 7 bases from V and 3 bases from J, with 11 bases between. This CDR3 reads CASNGGRTDTQYF. The CDR3 nucleotides read TGTGCCAGTAACGGAGGGAGAACAGATACGCAGTATTTT.

The sample holds a few counts of this clone. The chain joins TRBV14 to TRBJ2-1, with a tentative D call TRBD2 (6 bases). CDR1 and CDR2 from the germline V gene are SGHDN and FVKESK. This CDR3 is built from 15 residues. V lost 4 bases and J lost 4, with 14 bases in between. The CDR3 DNA is TGTGCCAGCAGCCCCCAAGCGAGCGGGTACAATGAGCAGTTCTTC. It translates to CASSPQASGYNEQFF.

The V gene is TRBV7-2, the J gene TRBJ1-6; TRBD1 aligns across 7 bases. Germline lookup yields CDR1 SGHTA and CDR2 FQGNSA. Unmatched junction bases numbered 6, after V lost 6 bases and J lost 7 bases. This CDR3 is built from 14 residues. As DNA, the CDR3 is TGTGCCAGCAGAGACAGGGTCGGGAATTCACCCCTCCACTTT. It encodes CASRDRVGNSPLHF.

To note about this clone: An end of the junction does not agree with germline; a read error may underlie this. CDR3 protein: CASSAGTGGGETQYF. The CDR3 DNA reads as TGTGCTAGCAGCGCCGGGACAGGGGGCGGAGAGACCCAGTACTTC. The chain has TRBV7-7 and TRBJ2-5; 12 bases map to TRBD1. Germline V gene lookup returns CDR1 SSHAT and CDR2 FNYEAQ (reference sequence). This CDR3 spans 15 amino acids.

The chain recombines TRBV2 with TRBJ2-2, with 7 bases aligning to TRBD1. Per the germline V gene, CDR1 is SNHLY and CDR2 is FYNNEI. Trimming at V came to 0 bases and at J to 4 bases, leaving 5 bases not matched to a gene. This CDR3 contains 16 residues. The CDR3: CASSEAGAGGTGELFF. The CDR3 DNA follows: TGTGCCAGCAGTGAAGCCGGGGCAGGGGGCACCGGGGAGCTGTTTTTT. Variable domain in full (rest from reference TRBV2 and TRBJ2-2): EPEVTQTPSHQVTQMGQEVILRCVPISNHLYFYWYRQILGQKVEFLVSFYNNEISEKSEIFDDQFSVERPDGSNFTLKIRSTKLEDSAMYFCASSEAGAGGTGELFFGEGSRLTVL.

The genes are TRBV27 and TRBJ2-1; possibly TRBD2 for D (6 bases). This CDR3 is built from 15 residues. CDR1 MNHEY and CDR2 SMNVEV come from the germline V gene (reference sequence). V lost 3 bases to trimming and J lost 13 bases, with 22 bases between them. CDR3 loop: CASSLTSGNFGDQFF. DNA for the CDR3: TGTGCCAGCAGTTTGACTAGTGGAAACTTCGGTGATCAGTTCTTC.

The chain combines TRBV4-3 with TRBJ2-3; 12 bases map to TRBD2. Trimming at V came to 1 base and at J to 6 bases, leaving 8 bases not matched to a gene. The germline gives CDR1 LGHNA, CDR2 YSLEER. CDR3 length: 17 residues. The CDR3 protein is CASSQGTGLAGGDTQYF. CDR3 nucleotide sequence: TGCGCCAGCAGCCAAGGGACGGGACTAGCGGGTGGGGATACGCAGTATTTT.

The rearrangement joins TRBV15 to TRBJ1-3; D may be TRBD1 (5 bases). This CDR3 has 16 residues. Germline V gives CDR1 LNHNV, CDR2 YYDKDF (reference sequence). V lost 0 bases and J 0 bases, leaving 9 bases between the germline ends. The CDR3: CATSRDGQSSGNTIYF. CDR3 nucleotide sequence: TGTGCCACCAGCAGAGATGGACAATCCTCTGGAAACACCATATATTTT.

This chain connects TRBV6-4 to TRBJ1-5; D is undetermined. Germline CDR1 is MRHNA and CDR2 is SNTAGT. The CDR3 is 18 amino acids. V was cut by 0 bases and J by 6 bases, with 21 bases left in between. CDR3 nucleotides: TGTGCCAGCAGTGACTCCATCACTATCCCGCGGTTCATTCAGCCCCAGCATTTT. Protein: CASSDSITIPRFIQPQHF.

The chain links TRBV5-1 to TRBJ1-1; a possible D gene is TRBD1 (6 bases). Germline V gene sequence: CDR1 SGHRS, CDR2 YFSETQ. Between the trimmed V and J ends, which lost 0 bases and 6 bases, there was a span of 15 bases. The CDR3 has 15 residues. For the CDR3, the DNA is TGCGCCAGCAGCTTGGGGGGGCCCTTGGCCCCTGAAGCTTTCTTT. Its translation: CASSLGGPLAPEAFF.

For this clone: A single base is all that separates this from a far larger clone, so a read error is likely. The chain carries TRBV28 and TRBJ2-7; D might be TRBD2 (6 bases). The CDR3 has 11 residues. V was pared by 5 bases and J by 6 bases, with 8 bases between. Per the germline V gene, CDR1 is MDHEN and CDR2 is SYDVKM. The DNA for the CDR3 is TGTGCCAGCAGTCCCGGGGGCGAGCAGTACTTC. Translation: CASSPGGEQYF.

V usage is TRBV15 and J usage is TRBJ1-2; no firm D call. V lost 0 bases, J lost 6 bases, and 14 bases lay in between. Per the germline V gene, CDR1 is LNHNV and CDR2 is YYDKDF (reference sequence). The CDR3 runs to 15 residues. The CDR3 here is CATSRDRFGVDGYTF. The CDR3 DNA sequence: TGTGCCACCAGCAGAGATAGGTTTGGAGTGGATGGCTACACCTTC. Complete variable domain (other parts from reference TRBV15 and TRBJ1-2): DAMVIQNPRYQVTQFGKPVTLSCSQTLNHNVMYWYQQKSSQAPKLLFHYYDKDFNNEADTPDNFQSRRPNTSFCFLDIRSPGLGDTAMYLCATSRDRFGVDGYTFGSGTRLTVV.

The rearrangement uses TRBV4-3 and TRBJ2-7; 9 bases align to TRBD1. The junction had 5 bases not matched to a gene; V was cut back by 4 bases and J by 4 bases. CDR3 size: 14 residues. Germline V gene lookup returns CDR1 LGHNA and CDR2 YSLEER. As DNA, the CDR3 is TGCGCCAGCAGCCGCGGACAGGGGAATTACGAGCAGTACTTC. Amino acid sequence: CASSRGQGNYEQYF.

The J gene is TRBJ1-5, the V gene TRBV29-1, with 7 bases identical to TRBD1. The CDR3 length is 13 residues. The germline gives CDR1 SQVTM, CDR2 ANQGSEA. The trim removed 7 bases at V and 1 base at J, leaving 4 bases unmatched. The DNA for the CDR3 is TGCAGCGCGCAGGGGGACAGCAATCAGCCCCAGCATTTT. Its protein product is CSAQGDSNQPQHF. Filled out from reference TRBV29-1 and TRBJ1-5, the complete variable domain reads SAVISQKPSRDICQRGTSLTIQCQVDSQVTMMFWYRQQPGQSLTLIATANQGSEATYESGFVIDKFPISRPNLTFSTLTVSNMSPEDSSIYLCSAQGDSNQPQHFGDGTRLSIL.

The chain uses TRBV9 and TRBJ1-1; D ambiguous. Per germline, CDR1 SGDLS and CDR2 YYNGEE. This CDR3 spans 13 amino acids. V gave up 2 bases and J gave up 2 bases, with 7 bases separating them. The CDR3 coding sequence is TGTGCCAGCAGCGTTACGGTAAACACTGAAGCTTTCTTT. Protein: CASSVTVNTEAFF.

The gene calls are TRBV6-4 and TRBJ2-2; perhaps TRBD1 as D (5 bases). The V gene's germline CDR1 is MRHNA and CDR2 SNTAGT. The CDR3 totals 14 residues. V gave up 6 bases and J gave up 5 bases, with 13 bases separating them. This CDR3 reads CASRVDRQTGELFF. In DNA, the CDR3 is TGTGCCAGCAGAGTAGACAGACAAACCGGGGAGCTGTTTTTT.